This T cell receptor (beta chain) was retrieved from a study of cytomegalovirus exposure and HLA in healthy donors. The primer mix had 60 Vbeta and 13 Jbeta primers. Assay used: immunoSEQ multiplex PCR; TCRdb lists only in-frame clones, some missing. The data hold 150,000 to 200,000 clones, with around 81% observed a single time. Germline-derived CDR1 and CDR2 are SGHRS and YFSETQ. The CDR3 length is 14 residues. V lost 2 bases to trimming and J lost 7 bases; unmatched junction nucleotides: 7. J is TRBJ2-7 and V is TRBV5-1, with TRBD2 identical over 9 bases. Material: PBMCs. This clonotype was sampled from a man between 18 and 29 years old in good health and CMV-seronegative. The CDR3 nucleotides read TGCGCCAGCAGCTTTCCTGCGGGGGGGGAGGAGCAGTACTTC. Protein product: CASSFPAGGEEQYF.